The 26 T cell receptor beta chains below were found in one sample sequenced in a study of blood T cell repertoires in COVID-19. Generated by immunoSEQ multiplex PCR, the TCRdb table keeps only in-frame clones and is missing some. The sample consists of some 200,000 clones, 81% of them appearing once. The sample taken for sequencing was peripheral blood. The receptors originated from a woman older than 75 with COVID-19, enrolled during active disease.

The chain carries TRBV11-3 and TRBJ1-6; 7 bases fit TRBD1. The CDR3 runs to 15 residues. J was trimmed by 6 bases and V by 3 bases; bases with no gene match: 5. Germline V CDR1 and CDR2: SGHNT, YENEEA. This CDR3 reads CASSFGQATNSPLHF. The CDR3 DNA is TGTGCCAGCAGCTTTGGACAGGCTACTAATTCACCCCTCCACTTT. The variable domain in full, with the rest retrieved from reference TRBV11-3 and TRBJ1-6, is EAGVVQSPRYKIIEKKQPVAFWCNPISGHNTLYWYLQNLGQGPELLIRYENEEAVDDSQLPKDRFSAERLKGVDSTLKIQPAELGDSAVYLCASSFGQATNSPLHFGNGTRLTVT.

The chain is built from TRBV28 and TRBJ1-5, with 9 bases matching TRBD1. V dropped 4 bases and J dropped 4; count of bases not matched to a gene: 5. Per germline, CDR1 MDHEN and CDR2 SYDVKM. The CDR3 loop spans 15 amino acids. CDR3 loop: CASSSRDRANQPQHF. CDR3 nucleotide sequence: TGTGCCAGCAGTTCCCGGGACAGGGCGAATCAGCCCCAGCATTTT.

The V and J genes are TRBV27 and TRBJ1-1; no clear D gene. CDR1 is MNHEY, CDR2 SMNVEV, per germline (reference sequence). The ends were cut back, 1 base at V and 5 bases at J, with 8 bases in the middle. The CDR3 runs to 13 residues. The CDR3 loop reads CASSLFSGTEAFF. CDR3 coding DNA: TGTGCCAGCAGTTTATTCTCCGGGACTGAAGCTTTCTTT.

This clone was observed at least ten times. This chain uses TRBV5-1 with TRBJ2-3; 11 nucleotides agree with TRBD2. V shed 4 bases and J 2 bases; nucleotides not matched to a gene: 3. The CDR3 totals 15 residues. Germline V CDR1 and CDR2: SGHRS, YFSETQ. CDR3 nucleotides: TGCGCCAGCAGCGTGACTAGCGGGGACACAGATACGCAGTATTTT. Translation gives CASSVTSGDTDTQYF. The entire variable domain, with the rest obtained from reference TRBV5-1 and TRBJ2-3, is as follows: KAGVTQTPRYLIKTRGQQVTLSCSPISGHRSVSWYQQTPGQGLQFLFEYFSETQRNKGNFPGRFSGRQFSNSRSEMNVSTLELGDSALYLCASSVTSGDTDTQYFGPGTRLTVL.

This chain joins TRBV9 and TRBJ2-7; D perhaps matches TRBD1 (6 bases). V lost 0 bases, J lost 6 bases, and 16 bases lay in between. The CDR3 is 15 amino acids. Germline CDR1 and CDR2: SGDLS and YYNGEE. In DNA, the CDR3 is TGTGCCAGCAGCGTAGGAAACACAGGGTCTTCCGAGCAGTACTTC. Residues: CASSVGNTGSSEQYF. The full variable domain, completed using reference TRBV9 and TRBJ2-7, is DSGVTQTPKHLITATGQRVTLRCSPRSGDLSVYWYQQSLDQGLQFLIQYYNGEERAKGNILERFSAQQFPDLHSELNLSSLELGDSALYFCASSVGNTGSSEQYFGPGTRLTVT.

The V gene is TRBV2, the J gene TRBJ1-2; D ambiguous. The CDR3 is 13 amino acids. V was pared by 8 bases and J by 4 bases, with 14 bases between. Germline V CDR1 and CDR2: SNHLY, FYNNEI. CDR3 protein: CASGYRRGYGYTF. CDR3 sequence (DNA): TGTGCCAGCGGGTATCGGAGAGGCTATGGCTACACCTTC.

V usage is TRBV4-1 and J usage is TRBJ2-1; the D gene is possibly TRBD2 (5 bases). CDR3 length: 19 amino acids. Germline V CDR1 and CDR2: MGHRA, YSYEKL. The V end lost 1 base, the J end lost 5 bases, and 24 bases lay between the germline ends. As DNA, the CDR3 is TGCGCCAGCAGCCAAGGGTCTAGCTTCGGTTTATATGGGGACAATGAGCAGTTCTTC. As protein: CASSQGSSFGLYGDNEQFF.

This chain links TRBV19 with TRBJ2-3; 7 positions agree with TRBD2. The CDR3 contains 14 residues. V dropped 7 bases and J dropped 4; count of bases not matched to a gene: 8. Germline-derived CDR1 and CDR2 are LNHDA and SQIVND (reference sequence). CDR3 region: CASNRRGGADTQYF. In nucleotides, the CDR3 is TGTGCCAGTAATAGGCGGGGAGGGGCAGATACGCAGTATTTT.

The chain uses TRBV19 and TRBJ1-4; D is uncertain. The ends were cut back, 5 bases at V and 4 bases at J, with 11 bases in the middle. The CDR3 is 14 amino acids. Germline V gene sequence: CDR1 LNHDA, CDR2 SQIVND (reference sequence). CDR3 in amino acids: CASSSPGNNEKLFF. As DNA, the CDR3 is TGTGCCAGTAGTTCCCCCGGGAATAATGAAAAACTGTTTTTT.

This chain joins TRBV7-2 and TRBJ1-1; D call uncertain. Germline V gives CDR1 SGHTA, CDR2 FQGNSA. This CDR3 is built from 17 residues. V was pared by 1 base and J by 0 bases, with 15 bases between. The CDR3 region is CASSLVSVSSMNTEAFF. Written as DNA, the CDR3 is TGTGCCAGCAGCTTAGTGTCGGTGTCTTCCATGAACACTGAAGCTTTCTTT.

The chain carries TRBV7-3 and TRBJ2-3; 8 positions agree with TRBD2. The CDR3 consists of 15 residues. Per the germline V gene, CDR1 is SGHTA and CDR2 is FQGTGA. V lost 5 bases, J lost 2 bases, and 6 bases stayed unmatched. The CDR3 is CASSPRGGYTDTQYF. Here the CDR3 DNA reads TGTGCCAGCAGCCCACGGGGGGGATACACAGATACGCAGTATTTT.

The V and J genes are TRBV28 and TRBJ2-2, with 8 bases lining up with TRBD2. Germline lookup yields CDR1 MDHEN and CDR2 SYDVKM. V lost 5 bases to trimming and J lost 4 bases; unmatched junction nucleotides: 18. This CDR3 is built from 19 residues. The CDR3 region has the DNA TGTGCCAGCAGTGCTCATCCGGGACTAGACGTACGGGTCACCGGGGAGCTGTTTTTT. This codes for CASSAHPGLDVRVTGELFF. The whole variable domain, filled in from reference TRBV28 and TRBJ2-2, reads DVKVTQSSRYLVKRTGEKVFLECVQDMDHENMFWYRQDPGLGLRLIYFSYDVKMKEKGDIPEGYSVSREKKERFSLILESASTNQTSMYLCASSAHPGLDVRVTGELFFGEGSRLTVL.

The genes are TRBV7-8 and TRBJ2-3, with D perhaps matching TRBD2 (6 bases). The CDR3 runs 18 residues. V was trimmed by 3 bases and J by 6 bases, leaving 25 bases between them. Germline V gene data show CDR1 as SGHVS and CDR2 as FQNEAQ. CDR3 sequence (DNA): TGTGCCAGCAGCTTCTTATTTAGCGGCGAAGGGGACGGGGATACGCAGTATTTT. It encodes CASSFLFSGEGDGDTQYF.

The V gene is TRBV3-1 (or the pseudogene TRBV3-2), the J gene TRBJ1-3; D not resolved. With 3 bases removed from V and 0 bases from J, the gap between germline ends came to 15 bases. Germline V CDR1 and CDR2: LGHDT, YNNKEL (reference sequence). The CDR3 runs 17 residues. This chain's CDR3 is CASSHARGGNSGNTIYF. CDR3 nucleotides: TGTGCCAGCAGCCACGCCCGGGGAGGGAACTCTGGAAACACCATATATTTT.

This clone was found once. The J gene is TRBJ2-3, the V gene TRBV5-4, with 8 nucleotides matching TRBD2. V gave up 1 base and J gave up 5 bases; unmatched junction bases: 6. Germline CDR1 is SGHNT and CDR2 is YYREEE (reference sequence). CDR3 length equals 15 residues. CDR3 loop: CASSLKEAGGDTQYF. As DNA, the CDR3 is TGTGCCAGCAGCTTGAAGGAGGCGGGGGGAGATACGCAGTATTTT.

The chain employs TRBV3-1 (or the pseudogene TRBV3-2) and TRBJ2-5; 8 positions agree with TRBD1. Germline V gene sequence: CDR1 LGHDT, CDR2 YNNKEL (reference sequence). Trimming took 0 bases from V and 5 from J; bases not matched to a gene: 8. The CDR3 has 16 residues. The CDR3 DNA follows: TGTGCCAGCAGCCAAGATCTTGGACAGGGCGTGGAGACCCAGTACTTC. The encoded protein is CASSQDLGQGVETQYF.

This chain uses TRBV19 with TRBJ2-2, with a tentative D call TRBD1 (5 bases). This CDR3 spans 15 amino acids. Trimming shortened V by 5 bases and J by 5 bases, and 15 bases separated the two germline ends. The V gene's germline CDR1 is LNHDA and CDR2 SQIVND (reference sequence). This CDR3 is CASSEDKKQTGELFF. In DNA, the CDR3 is TGTGCCAGTAGTGAGGACAAGAAGCAGACCGGGGAGCTGTTTTTT. Combining the CDR3 with reference TRBV19 and TRBJ2-2 gives the whole variable domain DGGITQSPKYLFRKEGQNVTLSCEQNLNHDAMYWYRQDPGQGLRLIYYSQIVNDFQKGDIAEGYSVSREKKESFPLTVTSAQKNPTAFYLCASSEDKKQTGELFFGEGSRLTVL.

The gene calls are TRBV7-9 and TRBJ2-7; 8 bases agree with TRBD1. Germline-derived CDR1 and CDR2 are SEHNR and FQNEAQ (reference sequence). With V trimmed by 6 bases and J by 5 bases, 9 bases remained unmatched. CDR3 length equals 14 residues. The CDR3 DNA reads as TGTGCCAGCAGTCGAGGCGCAGGGGGCGACGAGCAGTACTTC. Translated, it gives CASSRGAGGDEQYF.

The rearrangement links TRBV9 to TRBJ1-5; tentatively, D is TRBD1 (6 bases). V was cut by 3 bases and J by 1 base, with 8 bases left in between. CDR1 SGDLS and CDR2 YYNGEE come from the germline V gene. The CDR3 runs to 14 residues. The CDR3 reads CASSEGGSNQPQHF. In DNA, the CDR3 is TGTGCCAGCAGCGAGGGGGGGAGCAATCAGCCCCAGCATTTT.

This clone has just one count. V and J are TRBV11-3 and TRBJ2-7; weak D call: TRBD1 (5 bases). This CDR3 has 13 residues. Trimming took off 3 bases at V and 3 bases at J, with 9 bases between the two ends. From germline, CDR1 is SGHNT and CDR2 YENEEA. CDR3 loop: CASSFHQGYEQYF. CDR3 in DNA: TGTGCCAGCAGCTTTCATCAGGGCTACGAGCAGTACTTC.

The J gene is TRBJ2-5, the V gene TRBV14, with 9 bases identical to TRBD2. CDR3 length: 18 residues. With V trimmed by 0 bases and J by 0 bases, 8 bases remained unmatched. Germline V gene sequence: CDR1 SGHDN, CDR2 FVKESK. The DNA for the CDR3 is TGTGCCAGCAGCCAAGACCGGCTAGCGGGGAGGTACCAAGAGACCCAGTACTTC. It codes for CASSQDRLAGRYQETQYF.

This chain connects TRBV27 to TRBJ2-7; 7 nucleotides match TRBD1. Germline CDR1 reads MNHEY; CDR2 reads SMNVEV (reference sequence). The CDR3 contains 15 residues. J lost 5 bases, V lost 4 bases, and 11 bases had no gene match. The CDR3 nucleotides are TGTGCCAGCAGTTCAAAAGAGACAGGGTGGCACGAGCAGTACTTC. Protein: CASSSKETGWHEQYF.

The chain is built from TRBV6-5 and TRBJ2-5; no clear D. The V and J ends lost 6 bases and 5 bases respectively, with 16 bases between them. This CDR3 comprises 14 residues. The V gene's germline CDR1 is MNHEY and CDR2 SVGAGI. This chain's CDR3 is CASSPRHFQETQYF. Here the CDR3 DNA reads TGTGCCAGCAGCCCCCGACATTTTCAGGAGACCCAGTACTTC.

The chain recombines TRBV5-1 with TRBJ2-7; 9 nucleotides match TRBD1. V trimming: 4 bases; J trimming: 2 bases; junction bases outside the gene matches: 10. Germline V gene lookup returns CDR1 SGHRS and CDR2 YFSETQ. This CDR3 region has 16 residues. The CDR3 loop reads CASSPTAGQGTYEQYF. CDR3 sequence (DNA): TGCGCCAGCAGCCCCACAGCGGGACAGGGCACCTACGAGCAGTACTTC.

The chain carries TRBV11-2 and TRBJ1-2; no clear D. CDR1 and CDR2 (germline): SGHAT, FQNNGV. The CDR3 has 14 residues. The germline V and J ends were trimmed by 5 bases and 4 bases, with 14 bases remaining between them. The DNA of the CDR3 is TGTGCCAGCAGCATAGCACAGAGTTTCTATGGCTACACCTTC. As protein: CASSIAQSFYGYTF.

The chain combines TRBV5-4 with TRBJ2-1; D not certain. The CDR3 is 12 residues long. Between the trimmed V and J ends, which lost 2 bases and 4 bases, there was a span of 4 bases. Germline V gene lookup returns CDR1 SGHNT and CDR2 YYREEE (reference sequence). The CDR3 loop reads CASSFQYNEQFF. In nucleotides, the CDR3 is TGTGCCAGCAGCTTTCAGTACAATGAGCAGTTCTTC.